The rows below give T cell receptor beta chains drawn from one sample of a study of blood T cell repertoires in COVID-19. This table comes from immunoSEQ multiplex PCR, and its TCRdb copy is limited to in-frame clones, with some not included. The table has about 390,000 clones, about 90% seen once; the top ten hold 2.3%. Sequencing was performed on peripheral blood. The receptors come from a woman aged 60-75 years with COVID-19, enrolled during active disease. Each CDR3 is given with its conserved first and last residue. The D gene is left open where the match is weak. Clone size is not always given. Where it is, it says once, few, many or a class for expanded clones.

cdr3_aa | cdr3_nt | v_call | cdr3_length | d_call | j_call | clone_size
CASRPGTGDPKLFF | TGCGCCTCGAGACCCGGGACAGGGGACCCAAAACTGTTTTTT | TRBV5-1 | 14 | TRBD1 | TRBJ1-4 | NA
CSVEGGTAPYNEQFF | TGCAGCGTTGAAGGGGGGACAGCTCCCTACAATGAGCAGTTCTTC | TRBV29-1 | 15 | TRBD1 | TRBJ2-1 | NA
CASSSIGAGAGGYTF | TGTGCCAGCAGTTCCATCGGGGCGGGGGCGGGAGGCTACACCTTC | TRBV27 | 15 | NA | TRBJ1-2 | NA
CASSAGGGSEQFF | TGTGCCAGCAGCGCCGGGGGGGGCAGTGAGCAGTTCTTC | TRBV9 | 13 | TRBD2 | TRBJ2-1 | NA
CASRKIVRPEGGYTF | TGTGCCAGCAGAAAAATAGTGAGGCCCGAGGGAGGCTACACCTTC | TRBV6-5 | 15 | NA | TRBJ1-2 | NA
CASSLGGGMGEKLFF | TGTGCCAGCAGTTTGGGAGGGGGTATGGGTGAAAAACTGTTTTTT | TRBV28 | 15 | NA | TRBJ1-4 | NA
CASSLVSTAKIYEQYF | TGCGCCAGCAGCTTGGTAAGCACAGCCAAGATCTACGAGCAGTACTTC | TRBV5-1 | 16 | NA | TRBJ2-7 | NA
CASSRGHGAELQPQHF | TGTGCCAGCTCTCGGGGACATGGGGCGGAACTTCAGCCCCAGCATTTT | TRBV18 | 16 | NA | TRBJ1-5 | NA
CASSLVRALYPWETSYEQYF | TGTGCCAGCAGCTTAGTAAGGGCCCTTTACCCTTGGGAGACCTCCTACGAGCAGTACTTC | TRBV11-3 | 20 | NA | TRBJ2-7 | few
CASSSDRGQNQPQHF | TGTGCCAGTAGTAGCGACAGGGGGCAGAATCAGCCCCAGCATTTT | TRBV19 | 15 | TRBD1 | TRBJ1-5 | NA
CASSLKGRVTEAFF | TGTGCCAGCAGTTTAAAGGGCAGGGTCACTGAAGCTTTCTTT | TRBV27 | 14 | NA | TRBJ1-1 | NA
CASSPNRGKQPQHF | TGTGCCAGCAGCCCCAACAGGGGGAAACAGCCCCAGCATTTT | TRBV7-2 | 14 | TRBD1 | TRBJ1-5 | NA
CASSRRVAVRTEAFF | TGTGCCAGCAGCCGCCGGGTGGCTGTGAGAACTGAAGCTTTCTTT | TRBV13 | 15 | NA | TRBJ1-1 | NA
CASSQALGQPQHF | TGTGCCAGTAGTCAGGCTTTAGGACAGCCCCAGCATTTT | TRBV19 | 13 | NA | TRBJ1-5 | few
CASTPGDRGYEQYF | TGTGCCAGCACCCCGGGGGACAGGGGCTACGAGCAGTACTTC | TRBV6-5 | 14 | TRBD1 | TRBJ2-7 | NA
CASSDSQGLPNEQFF | TGTGCCAGCAGTGACTCCCAGGGTCTCCCAAATGAGCAGTTCTTC | TRBV6-5 | 15 | NA | TRBJ2-1 | once
CASSRGMRETNTEAFF | TGTGCCAGCTCACGGGGGATGCGGGAGACGAACACTGAAGCTTTCTTT | TRBV18 | 16 | NA | TRBJ1-1 | NA
CASSQRGLPYF | TGTGCCAGCTCTCAAAGGGGACTCCCCTACTTC | TRBV12-3/TRBV12-4 | 11 | NA | TRBJ2-7 | NA
CASSVDEQIYGYTF | TGTGCCAGCAGCGTAGACGAACAAATCTATGGCTACACCTTC | TRBV9 | 14 | NA | TRBJ1-2 | once
CASSVGQHTEAFF | TGTGCCAGCAGCGTAGGACAGCACACTGAAGCTTTCTTT | TRBV9 | 13 | NA | TRBJ1-1 | NA
CAISVTSDNEQFF | TGTGCCATCAGTGTGACTAGCGACAATGAGCAGTTCTTC | TRBV10-3 | 13 | TRBD2 | TRBJ2-1 | NA
CAWSLQANYGYTF | TGTGCCTGGAGTTTACAAGCTAACTATGGCTACACCTTC | TRBV30 | 13 | NA | TRBJ1-2 | few
CASSLRTSGGANTGELFF | TGCGCCAGCAGCCTTCGGACTAGCGGGGGGGCCAACACCGGGGAGCTGTTTTTT | TRBV4-1 | 18 | TRBD2 | TRBJ2-2 | NA
CASSPGARDTQYF | TGTGCCAGCAGCCCCGGAGCGCGAGATACGCAGTATTTT | TRBV11-2 | 13 | NA | TRBJ2-3 | once
CASSSQTGEKTEAFF | TGCGCCAGCAGCTCCCAGACAGGGGAAAAGACTGAAGCTTTCTTT | TRBV5-1 | 15 | TRBD1 | TRBJ1-1 | once
CASSFSGWLEGYTF | TGTGCCAGCAGCTTCTCGGGGTGGTTGGAAGGCTACACCTTC | TRBV7-8 | 14 | NA | TRBJ1-2 | NA
CASSAGTGLDYTF | TGTGCCAGCAGCGCCGGGACAGGGTTGGACTACACCTTC | TRBV6-5 | 13 | TRBD1 | TRBJ1-2 | NA
CASSDKGSYGYTF | TGTGCCAGCAGTGACAAAGGGAGCTATGGCTACACCTTC | TRBV6-4 | 13 | NA | TRBJ1-2 | NA
CASRTSGNSYEQYF | TGCGCCAGCCGGACTAGCGGGAACTCCTACGAGCAGTACTTC | TRBV5-1 | 14 | TRBD2 | TRBJ2-7 | NA
CASSQGQEPGNQPQHF | TGTGCCAGCTCACAAGGACAGGAGCCCGGCAATCAGCCCCAGCATTTT | TRBV18 | 16 | TRBD1 | TRBJ1-5 | once
CASRIYRGNTEAFF | TGTGCCAGCAGAATTTACAGGGGTAACACTGAAGCTTTCTTT | TRBV2 | 14 | TRBD1 | TRBJ1-1 | NA
CASSQVPRGGGEAFF | TGTGCCAGCAGTCAAGTTCCCCGCGGAGGGGGCGAAGCTTTCTTT | TRBV7-3 | 15 | TRBD1 | TRBJ1-1 | few
CASSQQKGNQPQHF | TGTGCCAGCTCACAACAGAAGGGCAATCAGCCCCAGCATTTT | TRBV18 | 14 | NA | TRBJ1-5 | NA
CASSPRNPRNQPQHF | TGTGCCAGCAGCCCGAGAAATCCTAGGAATCAGCCCCAGCATTTT | TRBV6-2/TRBV6-3 | 15 | NA | TRBJ1-5 | NA
CASSQDRTSGFYYEQYF | TGCGCCAGCAGCCAAGATAGGACTAGCGGGTTCTACTACGAGCAGTACTTC | TRBV4-1 | 17 | TRBD2 | TRBJ2-7 | NA
CASSLWVLSGQRRYEQYF | TGTGCCAGCAGCCTATGGGTATTATCAGGTCAACGGAGGTACGAGCAGTACTTC | TRBV7-2 | 18 | NA | TRBJ2-7 | NA
CASSPGQAFYEQYF | TGTGCCAGCAGCCCGGGACAGGCCTTCTACGAGCAGTACTTC | TRBV11-2 | 14 | TRBD1 | TRBJ2-7 | once
CASSLLQGTEAFF | TGTGCCAGCAGCTTGCTTCAGGGTACTGAAGCTTTCTTT | TRBV11-2 | 13 | NA | TRBJ1-1 | NA
CASSLYGDRGSSYNSPLHF | TGTGCCAGCAGCTTATATGGGGACAGGGGCAGCTCCTATAATTCACCCCTCCACTTT | TRBV7-8 | 19 | TRBD1 | TRBJ1-6 | NA
CASRLAGGSYEQYF | TGTGCCAGCAGATTAGCGGGGGGCTCCTACGAGCAGTACTTC | TRBV6-6 | 14 | TRBD2 | TRBJ2-7 | once
CASSPTTLYQETQYF | TGTGCCAGCTCACCGACTACGCTGTACCAAGAGACCCAGTACTTC | TRBV18 | 15 | NA | TRBJ2-5 | NA
CSAQGNEQFF | TGCAGTGCCCAGGGGAATGAGCAGTTCTTC | TRBV20-1 | 10 | NA | TRBJ2-1 | NA
CATSRDGSPDGNTIYF | TGTGCCACCAGCAGAGATGGTTCCCCAGATGGAAACACCATATATTTT | TRBV15 | 16 | NA | TRBJ1-3 | NA
CASSLDGDGGSGELFF | TGTGCCAGCAGCTTAGATGGGGATGGAGGTTCCGGGGAGCTGTTTTTT | TRBV11-3 | 16 | NA | TRBJ2-2 | NA
CASSLSRNYGYTF | TGTGCCAGCAGCTTATCCAGAAACTATGGCTACACCTTC | TRBV5-6 | 13 | NA | TRBJ1-2 | NA
CASSRGGMNTEAFF | TGTGCCAGCTCACGGGGGGGCATGAACACTGAAGCTTTCTTT | TRBV18 | 14 | NA | TRBJ1-1 | NA
CASMRGEGAEAFF | TGTGCCAGCATGAGGGGAGAGGGGGCGGAAGCTTTCTTT | TRBV2 | 13 | TRBD1 | TRBJ1-1 | few
CASSARVGSGEKLFF | TGTGCCAGCAGCGCGCGAGTGGGGAGTGGTGAAAAACTGTTTTTT | TRBV9 | 15 | NA | TRBJ1-4 | NA
CASSPGGYNEQFF | TGTGCCAGCAGTCCCGGGGGATACAATGAGCAGTTCTTC | TRBV12-3/TRBV12-4 | 13 | NA | TRBJ2-1 | NA
CASSWPGGYGYTF | TGTGCCAGCAGCTGGCCGGGGGGGTATGGCTACACCTTC | TRBV13 | 13 | NA | TRBJ1-2 | NA
CASSFARGQPQHF | TGTGCCAGCAGTTTCGCAAGAGGTCAGCCCCAGCATTTT | TRBV6-2/TRBV6-3 | 13 | NA | TRBJ1-5 | NA